This TCR beta chain was recovered during a study of blood T cells in healthy people across ages. Isolation per sample recovered at least 7 million PBMCs. Germline V gene lookup returns CDR1 SGHTA and CDR2 FQGNSA. This CDR3 is built from 17 residues. Trimming stripped 1 base from V and 10 bases from J, with 23 bases between. It was with a sample-barcoded 5' primer and a J-beta primer mix that a second PCR of about 6 to 11 cycles was run. One entry per CDR3 protein results from TCRdb running MiXCR on the 5' RACE reads. In the table there are roughly 720,000 distinct CDR3 sequences, approximately 53% of which are singletons. About this clonotype itself: Its target is unknown.

Study-level findings and limits: There was no known CMV status for donors, so expanded clonotype changes were possibly confounded. Compared with aged donors, long-lived donors showed fewer expanded clones, suggesting selection.

The origin of this receptor is a man aged 80 or over in good health. The chain links TRBV7-2 to TRBJ2-1, with D possibly matching TRBD1 (5 bases). Material for sequencing was blood. DNA of the CDR3: TGTGCCAGCAGCTTAGGTAGTAGGGCTGGTAGGGGTAGGGAGCAGTTCTTC. Its translation is CASSLGSRAGRGREQFF. Full variable domain (rest looked up from reference TRBV7-2 and TRBJ2-1): GAGVSQSPSNKVTEKGKDVELRCDPISGHTALYWYRQSLGQGLEFLIYFQGNSAPDKSGLPSDRFSAERTGGSVSTLTIQRTQQEDSAVYLCASSLGSRAGRGREQFFGPGTRLTVL.